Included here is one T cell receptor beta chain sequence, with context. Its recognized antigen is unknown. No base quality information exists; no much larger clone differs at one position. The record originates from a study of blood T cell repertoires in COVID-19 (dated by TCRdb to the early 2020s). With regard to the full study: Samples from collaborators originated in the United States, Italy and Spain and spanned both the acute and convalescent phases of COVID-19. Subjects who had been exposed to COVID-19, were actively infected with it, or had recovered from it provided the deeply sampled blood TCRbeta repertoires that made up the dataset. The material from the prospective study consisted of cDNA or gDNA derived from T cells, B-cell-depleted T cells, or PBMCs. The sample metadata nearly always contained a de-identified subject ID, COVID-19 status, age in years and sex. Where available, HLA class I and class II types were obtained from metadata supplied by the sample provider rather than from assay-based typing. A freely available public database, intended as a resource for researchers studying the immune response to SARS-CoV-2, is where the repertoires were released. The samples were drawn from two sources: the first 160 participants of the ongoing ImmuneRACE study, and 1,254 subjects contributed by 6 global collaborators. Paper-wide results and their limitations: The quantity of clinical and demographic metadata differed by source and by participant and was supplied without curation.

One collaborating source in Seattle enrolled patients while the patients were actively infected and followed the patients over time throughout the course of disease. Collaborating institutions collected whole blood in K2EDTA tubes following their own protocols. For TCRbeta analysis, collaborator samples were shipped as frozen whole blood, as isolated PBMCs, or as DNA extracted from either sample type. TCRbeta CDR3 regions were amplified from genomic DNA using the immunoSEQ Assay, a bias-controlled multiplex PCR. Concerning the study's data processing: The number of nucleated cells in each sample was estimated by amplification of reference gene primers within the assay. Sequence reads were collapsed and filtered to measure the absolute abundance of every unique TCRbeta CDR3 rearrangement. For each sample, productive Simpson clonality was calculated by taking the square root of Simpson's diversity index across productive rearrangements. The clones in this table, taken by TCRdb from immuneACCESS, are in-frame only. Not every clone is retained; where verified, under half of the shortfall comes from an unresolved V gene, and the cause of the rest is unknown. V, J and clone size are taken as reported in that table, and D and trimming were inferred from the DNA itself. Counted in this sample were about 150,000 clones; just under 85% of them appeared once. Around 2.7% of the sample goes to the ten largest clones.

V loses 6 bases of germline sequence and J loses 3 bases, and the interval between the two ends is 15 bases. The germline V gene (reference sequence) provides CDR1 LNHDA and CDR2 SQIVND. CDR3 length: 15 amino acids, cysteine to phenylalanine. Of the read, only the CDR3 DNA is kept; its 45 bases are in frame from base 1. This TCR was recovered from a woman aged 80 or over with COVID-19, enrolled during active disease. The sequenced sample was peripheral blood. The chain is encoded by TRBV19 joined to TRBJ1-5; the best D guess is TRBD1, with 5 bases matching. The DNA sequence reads TGTGCCAGTAGCCCCTCGGCAGGGTCCAATCAGCCCCAGCATTTT. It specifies CASSPSAGSNQPQHF.